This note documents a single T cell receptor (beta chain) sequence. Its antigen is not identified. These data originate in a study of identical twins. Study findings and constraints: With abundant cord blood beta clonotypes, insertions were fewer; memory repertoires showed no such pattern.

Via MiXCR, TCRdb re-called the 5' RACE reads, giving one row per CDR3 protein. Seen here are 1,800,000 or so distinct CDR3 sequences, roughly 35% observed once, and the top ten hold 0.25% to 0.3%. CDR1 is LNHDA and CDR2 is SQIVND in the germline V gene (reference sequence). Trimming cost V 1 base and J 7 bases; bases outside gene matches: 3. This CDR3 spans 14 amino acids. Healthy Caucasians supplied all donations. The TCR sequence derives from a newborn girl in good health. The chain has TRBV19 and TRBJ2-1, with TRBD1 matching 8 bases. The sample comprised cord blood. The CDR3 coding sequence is TGTGCCAGTAGTATAGGGACAGGGAAAAATGAGCAGTTCTTC. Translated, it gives CASSIGTGKNEQFF.